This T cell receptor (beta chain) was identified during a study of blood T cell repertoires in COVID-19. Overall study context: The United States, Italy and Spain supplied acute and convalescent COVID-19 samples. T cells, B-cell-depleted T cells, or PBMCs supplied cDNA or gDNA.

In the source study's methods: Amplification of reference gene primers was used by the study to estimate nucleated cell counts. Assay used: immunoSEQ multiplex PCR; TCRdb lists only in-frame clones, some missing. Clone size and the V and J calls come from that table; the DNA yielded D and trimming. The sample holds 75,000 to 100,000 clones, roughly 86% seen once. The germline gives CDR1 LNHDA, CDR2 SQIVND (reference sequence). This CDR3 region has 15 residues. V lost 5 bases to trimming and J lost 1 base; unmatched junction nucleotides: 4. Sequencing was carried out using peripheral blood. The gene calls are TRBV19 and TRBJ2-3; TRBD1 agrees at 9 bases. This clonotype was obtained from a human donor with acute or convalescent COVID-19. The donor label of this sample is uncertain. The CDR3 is CASSVGTGRTDTQYF. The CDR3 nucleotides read TGTGCCAGTAGTGTCGGGACAGGGCGCACAGATACGCAGTATTTT. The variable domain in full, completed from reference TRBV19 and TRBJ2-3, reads DGGITQSPKYLFRKEGQNVTLSCEQNLNHDAMYWYRQDPGQGLRLIYYSQIVNDFQKGDIAEGYSVSREKKESFPLTVTSAQKNPTAFYLCASSVGTGRTDTQYFGPGTRLTVL.